Below, one TCR beta chain is given with its context. Its specificity is not known. These data are taken from a study of T cell responses to AZD1222 COVID-19 vaccine. Findings of the study overall: Repertoire collection took place solely once the T cell response had peaked. After two AZD1222 doses, spike-specific TCR breadth and depth rose versus day 0. Only a handful of individuals given AZD1222 were seropositive at baseline. Clonal diversity may have been underestimated, and the donors were mostly white British, with more females than males.

The protocol was immunoSEQ multiplex PCR, while the TCRdb copy is restricted to in-frame clones and leaves out a portion. The sample has about 180,000 clones, 80% to 95% seen once. The CDR3 has 17 residues. Germline loops: CDR1 MGHRA, CDR2 YSYEKL. The V and J ends lost 1 base and 0 bases respectively, with 13 bases between them. The chain uses TRBV4-1 and TRBJ2-4; D may correspond to TRBD1 or TRBD2 (5 bases each). Source: peripheral blood, taken 28 days after the second dose of the MenACWY control vaccine. This receptor was obtained from an adult who received the MenACWY meningococcal vaccine as a control. Here the CDR3 DNA reads TGCGCCAGCAGCCAAGCCGGGACCTCGCTAGCCAAAAACATTCAGTACTTC. It yields the protein CASSQAGTSLAKNIQYF.